Listed below are T cell receptor beta chains from one sample, sequenced in a study of T cells after yellow fever vaccination. TCRdb fed the 5' RACE reads into MiXCR, producing one record per CDR3 protein. The sample lists under 500,000 distinct CDR3 sequences, 18% seen once, with roughly a sixth in the top ten. The sample in question was PBMCs, obtained before the yellow fever booster vaccination. Every receptor here comes from a man between 18 and 29 years old who received the YFV17D yellow fever vaccine. CDR3s include the opening cysteine and the closing phenylalanine or tryptophan. A D gene is named only where the DNA matches it firmly. For some rows the clone size is stated as once, few or many, or as a class when expanded; others skip it.

NA TRBJ2-7 TRBV14 NA TGTGCCAGCAGCCAAGATACGGCCCGGATTGGGCATTATCGGTACGAGCAGTACTTC CASSQDTARIGHYRYEQYF
NA TRBJ1-5 TRBV5-1 TRBD1 TGCGCCAGCAGCTTGGGCCCGGGACAGGGGAATCAGCCCCAGCATTTT CASSLGPGQGNQPQHF
few TRBJ2-3 TRBV12-3/TRBV12-4 NA TGTGCCAGCAGTTTTGGGGTCACAGATACGCAGTATTTT CASSFGVTDTQYF
few TRBJ1-1 TRBV10-3 NA TGTGCCATCAGTGAGCTTGGGGAGAACACTGAAGCTTTCTTT CAISELGENTEAFF
few TRBJ1-5 TRBV7-2 NA TGTGCCAGCAGCTTAGGAGTAGGGGCTCTCAATCAGCCCCAGCATTTT CASSLGVGALNQPQHF
NA TRBJ2-3 TRBV2 TRBD2 TGTGCCAGCAGAGCGGGGGGGTGGACAGATACGCAGTATTTT CASRAGGWTDTQYF
many TRBJ2-3 TRBV9 TRBD1 TGTGCCAGCAGCCCCGGGACAGGGTTCACAGATACGCAGTATTTT CASSPGTGFTDTQYF
NA TRBJ1-2 TRBV7-9 NA TGTGCCAGCAGCCCCCCCTTCCGGGATCACACCTTC CASSPPFRDHTF
few TRBJ2-3 TRBV4-2 NA TGTGCCAGCAGCCAAGAGGGTCGGGGGTTAGACACAGATACGCAGTATTTT CASSQEGRGLDTDTQYF
NA TRBJ1-2 TRBV5-5 NA TGTGCCAGCAGCTCGAACCTAAATGGCTACACCTTC CASSSNLNGYTF
many TRBJ2-7 TRBV4-2 TRBD2 TGTGCCAGCAGCCAAGGCGGGGGAACCGAGCAGTACTTC CASSQGGGTEQYF
NA TRBJ2-3 TRBV15 NA TGTGCCACCAGCCCTGCCTGGGTTGGTGGAACAGATACGCAGTATTTT CATSPAWVGGTDTQYF
NA TRBJ2-5 TRBV9 NA TGTGCCAGCAGCGGGGGGTCGTACCAAGAGACCCAGTACTTC CASSGGSYQETQYF
few TRBJ2-3 TRBV5-1 TRBD2 TGCGCCAGCAGCTTGGGCGGACTAGCGGGGGTCGTAGATACGCAGTATTTT CASSLGGLAGVVDTQYF
NA TRBJ1-2 TRBV4-1 NA TGCGCCAGCAGCCAAACTTCCGGCGGCTACACCTTC CASSQTSGGYTF
few TRBJ1-2 TRBV7-9 NA TGTGCCAGCAGCTTGGAGGTTCCGGCGGGTGGCTACACCTTC CASSLEVPAGGYTF
many TRBJ2-1 TRBV20-1 NA TGCAGCCCTCTAGGGGGAGGTCCCCTGGCAAATGAGCAGTTCTTC CSPLGGGPLANEQFF
few TRBJ1-2 TRBV6-6 TRBD1 TGTGCCAGCAGTTACCGGGACAGGACCTACTATGGCTACACCTTC CASSYRDRTYYGYTF
NA TRBJ1-1 TRBV7-9 NA TGTGCCAGCAGCAACGACGTGAACACTGAAGCTTTCTTT CASSNDVNTEAFF
few TRBJ1-1 TRBV24-1 NA TGTGCCACAGAGGACGGACTATCCATGAACACTGAAGCTTTCTTT CATEDGLSMNTEAFF
NA TRBJ2-3 TRBV7-9 NA TGTGCCAGCAGCTTTTTGGGGGCAAGCACAGATACGCAGTATTTT CASSFLGASTDTQYF
few TRBJ1-5 TRBV20-1 NA TGCAGTGCTACATGGGTGAACAATCAGCCCCAGCATTTT CSATWVNNQPQHF
NA TRBJ1-1 TRBV20-1 TRBD1 TGCAGTGCTAGAGATTATAGGGACAGGGCTCAAGCTGAAGCTTTCTTT CSARDYRDRAQAEAFF
few TRBJ2-5 TRBV4-3 NA TGCGCCAGCAGCCTTGGGACCTTACGAGGCGAGACCCAGTACTTC CASSLGTLRGETQYF
few TRBJ2-1 TRBV5-1 NA TGCGCCAGCAGCCCCGGGTACACCTACAATGAGCAGTTCTTC CASSPGYTYNEQFF
NA TRBJ1-6 TRBV2 TRBD1 TGTGCCAGCAGTGAAGGAGGGGGCACAGGGGAACCCCTCCACTTT CASSEGGGTGEPLHF
NA TRBJ1-5 TRBV28 TRBD1 TGTGCCAGCAGTTTAGGGGACAGGAACAATCAGCCCCAGCATTTT CASSLGDRNNQPQHF
few TRBJ2-7 TRBV11-2 NA TGTGCCAGCAGCCCACTCTTGCCTCCCTACGAGCAGTACTTC CASSPLLPPYEQYF
few TRBJ1-5 TRBV29-1 NA TGCAGCGTTGTGGTACTCCGCGATCAGCCCCAGCATTTT CSVVVLRDQPQHF
NA TRBJ1-1 TRBV4-1 NA TGCGCCAGCAGCCAGCCCCAGGTGAACACTGAAGCTTTCTTT CASSQPQVNTEAFF
few TRBJ1-3 TRBV29-1 NA TGCAGCGTTGACTTAGAGGGAAACACCATATATTTT CSVDLEGNTIYF
few TRBJ2-5 TRBV5-1 NA TGCGCCAGCAGCAAAACAGGGTCCCAAGAGACCCAGTACTTC CASSKTGSQETQYF
few TRBJ1-1 TRBV7-8 TRBD1 TGTGCCAGCAGCTTACCCCGTTGGGGACAGATGAACACTGAAGCTTTCTTT CASSLPRWGQMNTEAFF
NA TRBJ2-2 TRBV5-1 NA TGCGCCAGCAGCCCAAATTTACCCGGCACCGGGGAGCTGTTTTTT CASSPNLPGTGELFF
many TRBJ2-3 TRBV4-2 TRBD2 TGTGCCAGCAGCCCGGAGTCCGGGACTAGCGGGGGGGGCACAGATACGCAGTATTTT CASSPESGTSGGGTDTQYF
NA TRBJ1-1 TRBV18 NA TGTGCCAGCTCACCCAGGGGACGGACGTATAACACTGAAGCTTTCTTT CASSPRGRTYNTEAFF
few TRBJ2-3 TRBV5-6 NA TGTGCCAGCAGCTTGGTCATCGAGGGCACAGATACGCAGTATTTT CASSLVIEGTDTQYF
few TRBJ2-2 TRBV21-1 NA TGTGCCAGCAGCACGGAGCGGGACACCGGGGAGCTGTTTTTT CASSTERDTGELFF
NA TRBJ2-7 TRBV5-1 TRBD2 TGCGCCAGCAGTCGTGGGGGGGGAGCCGACGAGCAGTACTTC CASSRGGGADEQYF
NA TRBJ2-2 TRBV6-2/TRBV6-3 TRBD2 TGTGCCAGCAGTATCGAGCGGGGGGCCTTGAACACCGGGGAGCTGTTTTTT CASSIERGALNTGELFF
NA TRBJ2-1 TRBV9 TRBD1 TGTGCCAGCAGCATCTTTGGACAGGGGGGTAATGAGCAGTTCTTC CASSIFGQGGNEQFF
few TRBJ1-5 TRBV29-1 TRBD1 TGCAGCTTCAGGGACAGCATCAATCAGCCCCAGCATTTT CSFRDSINQPQHF
NA TRBJ2-1 TRBV20-1 NA TGCAGTGCTAGGGGTCTAGCTTCCTACAATGAGCAGTTCTTC CSARGLASYNEQFF
NA TRBJ2-5 TRBV4-1 NA TGCGCCAGCAGCCAAGATCCTCCAACTAGGGGAGAGACCCAGTACTTC CASSQDPPTRGETQYF
few TRBJ2-2 TRBV9 NA TGTGCCAGCAGCCTCTCCCCGGGACTGACGAACACCGGGGAGCTGTTTTTT CASSLSPGLTNTGELFF
NA TRBJ1-6 TRBV6-5 NA TGTGCCAGCAGTTACTCGAAGTTGAGGACGGATTCACCCCTCCACTTT CASSYSKLRTDSPLHF
many TRBJ1-6 TRBV7-8 NA TGTGCCAGCAGCTTAGGGGCTTTGAGCTCCTATAATTCACCCCTCCACTTT CASSLGALSSYNSPLHF
NA TRBJ1-3 TRBV6-5 NA TGTGCCAGCAGCCTCGGACCGGAACCCCTTGGTGGAAACACCATATATTTT CASSLGPEPLGGNTIYF
NA TRBJ2-3 TRBV7-3 TRBD1 TGTGCCAGCAGCAGAGGACAGGGGGGAACCCCTCGCACAGATACGCAGTATTTT CASSRGQGGTPRTDTQYF
many TRBJ1-5 TRBV6-5 NA TGTGCCAGCAGTATAAGTTATAGCAATCAGCCCCAGCATTTT CASSISYSNQPQHF
few TRBJ2-3 TRBV27 NA TGTGCCAGCAGTTTAGGGACAAACGCGCAGTATTTT CASSLGTNAQYF